The 32 T cell receptor beta chains listed next were all sequenced from one sample in a study of Ad26.COV2.S vaccination and SARS-CoV-2 variants. The treatment: 15 to 20 received Ad26.COV2.S at low or high dose, single or two shots; several received placebo; per-sample allocation not given. Sample collection was performed on day 63 after the first vaccine or placebo injection. The protocol was immunoSEQ multiplex PCR, while the TCRdb copy is restricted to in-frame clones and leaves out a portion. The profile shows about 680,000 clones, roughly nine tenths of them singletons. The starting material was peripheral blood, obtained in a trial of Ad26.COV2.S vaccine versus placebo. These receptors all stem from a person between 18 and 65 years old who received the Ad26.COV2.S COVID-19 vaccine or a placebo.

This sequence joins TRBV24-1 and TRBJ2-3; D call uncertain. CDR1 is KGHDR, CDR2 SFDVKD, per germline. CDR3 length: 13 residues. Trimming pared 3 bases from V and 0 bases from J, leaving 3 bases between. CDR3 in amino acids: CATSDSSTDTQYF. In DNA form, the CDR3 reads TGTGCCACCAGTGATAGCAGCACAGATACGCAGTATTTT.

This chain connects TRBV10-3 to TRBJ1-2; no reliable D call. V shed 4 bases and J shed 4 bases, with 13 bases lying between them. Germline loops: CDR1 ENHRY, CDR2 SYGVKD. There are 14 residues in the CDR3. The chain's CDR3 is CAISVAEVPYGYTF. The CDR3 DNA reads as TGTGCCATCAGTGTGGCGGAGGTTCCCTATGGCTACACCTTC.

This clone was seen a single time. The genes are TRBV4-3 and TRBJ1-5, with D uncertain. This CDR3 spans 13 amino acids. V was pared by 0 bases and J by 7 bases, with 7 bases between. Germline V gene sequence: CDR1 LGHNA, CDR2 YSLEER. The CDR3 sequence is CASSQDRWQPQHF. The CDR3 DNA reads TGCGCCAGCAGCCAAGATCGGTGGCAGCCCCAGCATTTT.

A single count supports this clone. The V call is TRBV10-3, the J call TRBJ2-7, with D possibly TRBD1 on 5 matching bases. V lost 9 bases, J lost 2 bases, and 14 bases lay in between. The CDR3 contains 13 residues. Germline CDR1 is ENHRY and CDR2 is SYGVKD. The CDR3 is CAIGVDTTYEQYF. CDR3 coding DNA: TGTGCCATAGGGGTAGACACTACCTACGAGCAGTACTTC.

The rearrangement uses TRBV10-3 and TRBJ1-1; 9 bases are shared with TRBD1. This CDR3 has 13 residues. Germline lookup yields CDR1 ENHRY and CDR2 SYGVKD. V dropped 10 bases and J dropped 4; count of bases not matched to a gene: 7. CDR3 region: CATTTGGVTEAFF. CDR3 DNA sequence: TGTGCCACCACGACAGGGGGGGTCACTGAAGCTTTCTTT.

The chain joins TRBV7-9 to TRBJ2-3, with 8 bases identical to TRBD2. The CDR3 sequence is 15 residues long. Germline loops: CDR1 SEHNR, CDR2 FQNEAQ (reference sequence). V shed 1 base and J 8 bases; nucleotides not matched to a gene: 8. The CDR3 DNA follows: TGTGCCAGCAGCTTAGGGGCGGGAGGCAGGAGTACGCAGTATTTT. It specifies CASSLGAGGRSTQYF.

The CDR3: CASSQDSTSLAQYF. The CDR3, as DNA: TGTGCCAGCAGCCAAGACTCGACTAGTCTTGCCCAGTACTTC. The chain carries TRBV3-1 (or the pseudogene TRBV3-2) and TRBJ2-5, with D perhaps TRBD2 (6 bases). The germline gives CDR1 LGHDT, CDR2 YNNKEL (reference sequence). Trimming shortened V by 0 bases and J by 9 bases, and 14 bases separated the two germline ends. This CDR3 contains 14 residues.

The chain has TRBV5-1 and TRBJ2-2; a possible D gene is TRBD2 (6 bases). Germline V gene data show CDR1 as SGHRS and CDR2 as YFSETQ. The germline V and J ends were trimmed by 7 bases and 0 bases, with 16 bases remaining between them. The CDR3 covers 16 residues. The CDR3 bases are TGCGCCAGCTCCCCCACGGCGGGGACGAACACCGGGGAGCTGTTTTTT. Amino acid sequence: CASSPTAGTNTGELFF.

In its sample, this clone was seen a few times. The chain recombines TRBV4-3 with TRBJ1-6; a weak D match, TRBD1 (5 bases). Germline CDR1 reads LGHNA; CDR2 reads YSLEER. The germline V and J ends were trimmed by 0 bases and 9 bases, with 21 bases remaining between them. The CDR3 runs 18 residues. CDR3 DNA: TGCGCCAGCAGCCAAGAAGCGCGGACTGGGCAGGGTAGTTCACCCCTCCACTTT. This gives the protein CASSQEARTGQGSSPLHF.

V usage is TRBV19 and J usage is TRBJ1-6; D is undetermined. Germline V gene sequence: CDR1 LNHDA, CDR2 SQIVND (reference sequence). The CDR3 sequence is 15 residues long. The V end lost 1 base, the J end lost 10 bases, and 14 bases lay between the germline ends. CDR3 amino acids: CASSIGGQDRSPLHF. As DNA, the CDR3 is TGTGCCAGTAGTATAGGGGGTCAGGATCGATCACCCCTCCACTTT.

The chain uses TRBV3-1 (or the pseudogene TRBV3-2) and TRBJ2-2, with 11 bases fitting TRBD1. Germline CDR1 is LGHDT and CDR2 is YNNKEL (reference sequence). The CDR3 loop spans 15 amino acids. Unmatched junction bases numbered 4, after V lost 4 bases and J lost 6 bases. The CDR3 spells CASSRGTGGSGELFF. The CDR3, as DNA: TGTGCCAGCAGCCGGGGGACAGGGGGGTCCGGGGAGCTGTTTTTT.

The V gene is TRBV5-1, the J gene TRBJ2-3; no clear D gene. The CDR3 totals 13 residues. V was shortened by 3 bases and J by 2 bases, with 7 bases between the two germline ends. Germline V CDR1 and CDR2: SGHRS, YFSETQ. CDR3 coding DNA: TGCGCCAGCAGCTCCTCTCCCACAGATACGCAGTATTTT. This encodes CASSSSPTDTQYF.

The V and J genes are TRBV4-3 and TRBJ1-2, with D tentatively TRBD1 (6 bases). The CDR3 loop spans 15 amino acids. V gave up 0 bases and J gave up 7 bases, with 15 bases separating them. CDR1 is LGHNA and CDR2 is YSLEER in the germline V gene. The CDR3 reads CASSQEQGLPAGYTF. CDR3 DNA sequence: TGCGCCAGCAGCCAAGAGCAGGGGCTCCCGGCTGGCTACACCTTC.

The V call is TRBV5-4, the J call TRBJ2-1; D could derive from TRBD1 or TRBD2 (5 bases each). V gave up 2 bases and J gave up 4 bases, with 16 bases separating them. The germline V gene has CDR1 SGHNT and CDR2 YYREEE (reference sequence). The CDR3 sequence is 16 residues long. The chain's CDR3 is CASSLGAHEGYNEQFF. CDR3 sequence (DNA): TGTGCCAGCAGCTTAGGGGCCCACGAGGGTTACAATGAGCAGTTCTTC.

The chain couples TRBV5-4 to TRBJ1-2, with D perhaps TRBD1 (5 bases). The germline CDR1 and CDR2 sequences are SGHNT and YYREEE (reference sequence). Trimming removed 2 bases at V and 4 bases at J, with 9 bases between. This CDR3 is built from 13 residues. As DNA, the CDR3 is TGTGCCAGCAGCTTAGACAGCTCCTATGGCTACACCTTC. Translated, it gives CASSLDSSYGYTF. Drawing the rest from reference TRBV5-4 and TRBJ1-2, the complete variable domain is ETGVTQSPTHLIKTRGQQVTLRCSSQSGHNTVSWYQQALGQGPQFIFQYYREEENGRGNFPPRFSGLQFPNYSSELNVNALELDDSALYLCASSLDSSYGYTFGSGTRLTVV.

A few counts support this clone. This chain connects TRBV3-1 (or the pseudogene TRBV3-2) to TRBJ1-5; no definite D call. Germline-derived CDR1 and CDR2 are LGHDT and YNNKEL (reference sequence). V dropped 1 base and J dropped 12 bases, with 10 bases sitting between them. The CDR3 contains 12 residues. CDR3 sequence (DNA): TGTGCCAGCAGCCAAGGAGGCAGGATCCAGCATTTT. It specifies CASSQGGRIQHF.

The CDR3 DNA reads TGTGCCAGCCGACGGGAAATTTTGACCCAGTACTTC. Its translation: CASRREILTQYF. The rearrangement uses TRBV2 and TRBJ2-5; weak D call: TRBD2 (5 bases). In germline, CDR1 is SNHLY, CDR2 FYNNEI. CDR3 length equals 12 residues. V lost 8 bases to trimming and J lost 7 bases, with 14 bases between them.

This clone was counted a single time. The chain joins TRBV19 to TRBJ2-7; D gene uncertain. The CDR3 runs 14 residues. V lost 3 bases and J 2 bases, leaving 11 bases between the germline ends. Germline CDR1 reads LNHDA; CDR2 reads SQIVND (reference sequence). The CDR3 region has the DNA TGTGCCAGTAGTATCCGGCGACCCCCCTACGAGCAGTACTTC. Residues: CASSIRRPPYEQYF.

This clone was found once. The V gene is TRBV6-5, the J gene TRBJ2-1, with 8 bases identical to TRBD1. Trimming at V came to 3 bases and at J to 6 bases, leaving 10 bases not matched to a gene. This CDR3 has 16 amino acids. Per germline, CDR1 MNHEY and CDR2 SVGAGI. The CDR3 is CASSYQGAALGNEQFF. The CDR3 DNA reads as TGTGCCAGCAGTTATCAGGGGGCGGCGTTGGGCAATGAGCAGTTCTTC.

The chain recombines TRBV5-4 with TRBJ1-2; 12 bases fit TRBD1. Looked up from germline, CDR1 is SGHNT and CDR2 is YYREEE (reference sequence). Germline trimming cut 4 bases from V and 7 bases from J; bases unmatched to any gene: 8. The CDR3 extends over 15 amino acids. For the CDR3, the DNA is TGTGCCAGCAGCCTCCCCGGGACAGGGGGCTTTGGCTACACCTTC. This codes for CASSLPGTGGFGYTF.

V usage is TRBV5-1 and J usage is TRBJ2-3; TRBD2 matches 15 bases. From germline, CDR1 is SGHRS and CDR2 YFSETQ. This CDR3 has 18 amino acids. After removal of 1 base from V and 0 bases from J, the junction contained 3 bases not matched to a gene. The CDR3 DNA reads as TGCGCCAGCAGCTTGCTGGGACTAGCGGGAGGTAGCACAGATACGCAGTATTTT. It yields the protein CASSLLGLAGGSTDTQYF.

The rearrangement joins TRBV9 to TRBJ1-6, with unresolved D. The CDR3 sequence is 16 residues long. Germline V lookup: CDR1 SGDLS, CDR2 YYNGEE. The V end lost 4 bases, the J end lost 8 bases, and 19 bases lay between the germline ends. CDR3 protein: CASSPREEGWDSPLHF. The CDR3 bases are TGTGCCAGCAGCCCCCGGGAGGAGGGTTGGGATTCACCCCTCCACTTT.

On this clone itself: Other DNA sequences in this sample translate to the same CDR3. The chain combines TRBV4-3 with TRBJ2-3; D remains unclear. Germline V gene data show CDR1 as LGHNA and CDR2 as YSLEER. Between the trimmed V and J ends, which lost 0 bases and 0 bases, there was a span of 4 bases. This CDR3 has 14 amino acids. CDR3 loop: CASSQETSTDTQYF. The CDR3 DNA is TGCGCCAGCAGCCAAGAGACTAGCACAGATACGCAGTATTTT.

V and J are TRBV2 and TRBJ2-1, with D perhaps given as TRBD1 or TRBD2 (5 bases each). V lost 6 bases to trimming and J lost 9 bases, with 21 bases between them. Per the germline V gene, CDR1 is SNHLY and CDR2 is FYNNEI. The CDR3 covers 15 residues. CDR3 DNA: TGTGCCAGCAGCGGGTGGGGCGGGCCCCCGGGTGAGCAGTTCTTC. It yields the protein CASSGWGGPPGEQFF.

Turning to this clone: The sample holds other DNA sequences that translate to the same CDR3. The genes are TRBV11-2 and TRBJ2-1; 11 bases align to TRBD2. Germline trimming cut 5 bases from V and 7 bases from J; bases unmatched to any gene: 7. Germline CDR1 reads SGHAT; CDR2 reads FQNNGV. This CDR3 contains 15 residues. CDR3 protein: CASSALAGGQNEQFF. DNA of the CDR3: TGTGCCAGCAGCGCTCTAGCGGGGGGTCAGAATGAGCAGTTCTTC.

DNA for the CDR3: TGTGCCAGCAGTTACTTCCCGGAGACCTACGAGCAGTACTTC. It is translated as CASSYFPETYEQYF. The chain links TRBV6-6 to TRBJ2-7; D is unresolved. The V end was cut by 1 base, the J end by 2 bases, with 9 bases between. The CDR3 spans 14 residues. Germline loops: CDR1 MNHNY, CDR2 SVGAGI (reference sequence).

The gene calls are TRBV3-1 (or the pseudogene TRBV3-2) and TRBJ2-4; D unresolved. Germline V gene sequence: CDR1 LGHDT, CDR2 YNNKEL (reference sequence). This CDR3 comprises 16 residues. V was shortened by 4 bases and J by 0 bases, with 13 bases between the two germline ends. The CDR3 bases are TGTGCCAGCAGCCGAACGCCGTCCTTAGCCAAAAACATTCAGTACTTC. Its translation is CASSRTPSLAKNIQYF.

The CDR3 protein is CASSSRGAESYEQYF. In nucleotides, the CDR3 is TGTGCCAGCAGTTCTCGGGGGGCAGAATCCTACGAGCAGTACTTC. V is TRBV6-5 and J is TRBJ2-7; maybe TRBD2 (7 bases). Germline V CDR1 and CDR2: MNHEY, SVGAGI. Trimming pared 4 bases from V and 1 base from J, leaving 14 bases between. The CDR3 has 15 residues.

The chain employs TRBV15 and TRBJ2-1; TRBD2 aligns across 10 bases. V lost 5 bases and J lost 7; bases outside the gene matches: 8. The length of the CDR3 is 15 residues. The germline V gene encodes CDR1 LNHNV and CDR2 YYDKDF (reference sequence). The CDR3 is CATSSRSGGGNEQFF. The CDR3 nucleotides are TGTGCCACCAGCTCCCGGAGCGGGGGGGGTAATGAGCAGTTCTTC. The entire variable domain, with the rest obtained from reference TRBV15 and TRBJ2-1, is as follows: DAMVIQNPRYQVTQFGKPVTLSCSQTLNHNVMYWYQQKSSQAPKLLFHYYDKDFNNEADTPDNFQSRRPNTSFCFLDIRSPGLGDTAMYLCATSSRSGGGNEQFFGPGTRLTVL.

V gene TRBV7-3 combines with J gene TRBJ1-2, with 8 bases identical to TRBD1. The CDR3 runs to 14 residues. Germline CDR1 SGHTA, CDR2 FQGTGA. V was clipped by 5 bases and J by 7 bases; unmatched bases: 9. The CDR3 here is CASSPRQGSGGYTF. The CDR3 DNA reads TGTGCCAGCAGCCCCCGACAGGGGAGCGGTGGCTACACCTTC.

This clone was picked up one time. The chain has TRBV7-8 and TRBJ1-4; 8 nucleotides match TRBD1. The CDR3 extends over 15 amino acids. The germline V gene encodes CDR1 SGHVS and CDR2 FQNEAQ. V was pared by 5 bases and J by 5 bases, with 7 bases of the junction left unmatched. The CDR3 spells CASSRRTGQNEKLFF. The CDR3 DNA reads as TGTGCCAGCAGCAGGAGGACAGGGCAGAATGAAAAACTGTTTTTT.

For the CDR3, the DNA is TGCGCCAGCAGCCAAGAGCGGACAGGGCAAGAGACCCAGTACTTC. Its translation: CASSQERTGQETQYF. This chain uses TRBV4-3 with TRBJ2-5; 8 nucleotides agree with TRBD1. Germline V gene lookup returns CDR1 LGHNA and CDR2 YSLEER. This CDR3 contains 15 residues. V was clipped by 0 bases and J by 2 bases; unmatched bases: 2.